This TCR beta chain is drawn from a study of blood T cells in healthy people across ages. The authors ran a second PCR of roughly 6 to 12 cycles using a sample-barcoded 5' primer and a J-beta primer mix. Researchers report that each sample yielded at least 3 million CDR3-containing paired-end reads. MiXCR, run by TCRdb on the 5' RACE reads, gives a single entry per CDR3 protein. The table records 1.5 million to 2 million distinct CDR3 sequences, over 25% of them present only once. The CDR3 is made up of 15 amino acids. The germline V and J ends were trimmed by 7 bases and 1 base, with 14 bases remaining between them. Germline loops: CDR1 LNHDA, CDR2 SQIVND (reference sequence). This clonotype was seen only a few times.

V gene TRBV19 combines with J gene TRBJ1-5; a possible D gene is TRBD1 (6 bases). Sequenced material: blood. The sequence came from a woman aged 30 to 39 in good health. CDR3: CASNFRGDSNQPQHF. CDR3 sequence (DNA): TGTGCCAGTAACTTCAGGGGTGACAGCAATCAGCCCCAGCATTTT.